The 5 T cell receptor beta chains below were found in one sample sequenced in a study of blood T cell repertoires in COVID-19. The protocol was immunoSEQ multiplex PCR, while the TCRdb copy is restricted to in-frame clones and leaves out a portion. The repertoire holds just over 300,000 clones, with roughly 86% as singletons. The source material was peripheral blood. Receptors were obtained from a woman aged 30 to 39 with COVID-19, enrolled during active disease.

The chain uses TRBV12-3 or TRBV12-4 and TRBJ1-5; D ambiguous. The CDR3 is made up of 13 amino acids. Trimming left V 3 bases short and J 6 bases short, with 9 bases between. Here the CDR3 reads CASSFTTSQPQHF. DNA for the CDR3: TGTGCCAGCAGTTTTACAACATCTCAGCCCCAGCATTTT.

The chain recombines TRBV19 with TRBJ2-1; 10 nucleotides match TRBD1. Per the germline V gene, CDR1 is LNHDA and CDR2 is SQIVND (reference sequence). Trimming at V came to 1 base and at J to 1 base, leaving 1 base not matched to a gene. The CDR3 has 16 residues. CDR3 sequence: CASSIGTGGSYNEQFF. The CDR3 region has the DNA TGTGCCAGTAGTATAGGGACAGGGGGGTCCTACAATGAGCAGTTCTTC.

V gene TRBV29-1 combines with J gene TRBJ2-3; 7 bases match TRBD2. CDR3 length: 14 residues. The trim removed 4 bases at V and 0 bases at J, leaving 4 bases unmatched. CDR1 SQVTM and CDR2 ANQGSEA come from the germline V gene. DNA for the CDR3: TGCAGCGTTGCTCGCGGGGGAAGCACAGATACGCAGTATTTT. Translated, it gives CSVARGGSTDTQYF.

This chain connects TRBV4-1 to TRBJ1-1; TRBD1 is a possible D gene (5 bases). Trimming pared 1 base from V and 1 base from J, leaving 10 bases between. The CDR3 loop spans 15 amino acids. Germline V gene sequence: CDR1 MGHRA, CDR2 YSYEKL. CDR3: CASSQVGGGNTEAFF. DNA of the CDR3: TGCGCCAGCAGCCAAGTCGGGGGGGGGAACACTGAAGCTTTCTTT.

This chain connects TRBV18 to TRBJ2-7; TRBD2 might be the D (6 bases). The CDR3 has 13 residues. Trimming shortened V by 2 bases and J by 7 bases, and 12 bases separated the two germline ends. The germline V gene encodes CDR1 KGHSH and CDR2 LQKENI. This CDR3 reads CASSPNRGWEQYV. In DNA form, the CDR3 reads TGTGCCAGCTCACCAAATCGGGGGTGGGAGCAGTACGTC.